One and the same sample provided the 27 T cell receptor beta chains below, sequenced in a study of early T cells in non-severe SARS-CoV-2 infection. MiXCR, applied by TCRdb to the 5' RACE reads, yields one record per CDR3 protein. The sample shows 65,000 to 95,000 distinct CDR3 sequences, over 9% of them seen only once. The sample was whole blood. All receptors come from an adult who was a healthcare worker with PCR-confirmed SARS-CoV-2 infection or an uninfected control (not recorded which).

This clonotype was counted between two and nine times. The V call is TRBV5-1, the J call TRBJ2-5; 14 nucleotides line up with TRBD2. With V trimmed by 2 bases and J by 1 base, 10 bases remained unmatched. This CDR3 has 19 residues. CDR1 is SGHRS and CDR2 is YFSETQ in the germline V gene. The CDR3 DNA is TGCGCCAGCAGCTTCAGACTGGGACTAGCGGGAGCCTTCCAAGAGACCCAGTACTTC. As protein: CASSFRLGLAGAFQETQYF.

This clonotype has a count of ten or more. The chain employs TRBV29-1 and TRBJ2-1; no firm D call. Trimming stripped 4 bases from V and 10 bases from J, with 20 bases between. CDR3 length equals 14 residues. Germline CDR1 and CDR2: SQVTM and ANQGSEA. The CDR3 spells CSVVNPAGIWEQFF. As DNA, the CDR3 is TGCAGCGTTGTAAATCCCGCCGGTATTTGGGAGCAGTTCTTC.

This clonotype was observed at least ten times. The rearrangement links TRBV28 to TRBJ2-1; D is undetermined. This CDR3 region has 13 residues. The germline V gene has CDR1 MDHEN and CDR2 SYDVKM. V lost 7 bases to trimming and J lost 9 bases, with 16 bases between them. CDR3 nucleotides: TGTGCCAGCACCCCATACGCCGTGGGTGAGCAGTTCTTC. This sequence encodes CASTPYAVGEQFF. Complete variable domain (other parts from reference TRBV28 and TRBJ2-1): DVKVTQSSRYLVKRTGEKVFLECVQDMDHENMFWYRQDPGLGLRLIYFSYDVKMKEKGDIPEGYSVSREKKERFSLILESASTNQTSMYLCASTPYAVGEQFFGPGTRLTVL.

This clonotype was seen more than once but under ten times. The CDR3 DNA is TGCAGTGCTTTAGACAGGGACAAATTTACCACTGAAGCTTTCTTT. Its translation: CSALDRDKFTTEAFF. J is TRBJ1-1 and V is TRBV20-1, with 7 bases lining up with TRBD1. The germline V gene encodes CDR1 DFQATT and CDR2 SNEGSKA (reference sequence). This CDR3 comprises 15 residues. The V segment lost 5 bases and the J segment 4 bases; nucleotides outside the gene matches: 13.

The chain uses TRBV7-7 and TRBJ2-1; tentative D call: TRBD1 (6 bases). V shed 4 bases and J shed 8 bases, with 18 bases lying between them. The germline V gene has CDR1 SSHAT and CDR2 FNYEAQ (reference sequence). This CDR3 spans 15 amino acids. The CDR3 nucleotides are TGTGCCAGCAGCTCCGGGACACAACGCGCGGATGAGCAGTTCTTC. It yields the protein CASSSGTQRADEQFF.

This clonotype was recorded many times. The V call is TRBV28, the J call TRBJ2-3, with 9 nucleotides matching TRBD1. V lost 5 bases and J lost 4; bases outside the gene matches: 7. This CDR3 comprises 15 residues. The V gene's germline CDR1 is MDHEN and CDR2 SYDVKM. The DNA of the CDR3 is TGTGCCAGCAGTAATCCGGGACAGGGTGCAGATACGCAGTATTTT. This translates into CASSNPGQGADTQYF.

Only a few counts were recorded for this clonotype. The V gene is TRBV12-3 or TRBV12-4, the J gene TRBJ2-7; D is unresolved. CDR3 length equals 14 residues. The V end lost 5 bases, the J end lost 3 bases, and 14 bases lay between the germline ends. This chain's CDR3 is CASSPSTSGYEQYF. The CDR3 DNA follows: TGTGCCAGCAGTCCCTCCACATCGGGCTACGAGCAGTACTTC.

In its sample, this clonotype was seen a few times. V is TRBV3-1 and J is TRBJ2-2; D perhaps matches TRBD2 (5 bases). The germline V gene has CDR1 LGHDT and CDR2 YNNKEL (reference sequence). The CDR3 consists of 15 residues. Trimming stripped 4 bases from V and 1 base from J, with 10 bases between. CDR3 in DNA: TGTGCCAGCAGCCCCCGAGGGAGGAACACCGGGGAGCTGTTTTTT. Residues: CASSPRGRNTGELFF.

This clonotype was seen a handful of times. The chain recombines TRBV19 with TRBJ2-1; 7 bases align to TRBD2. J gave up 0 bases and V 6 bases, and 8 bases lay outside the gene matches. Germline V gene data show CDR1 as LNHDA and CDR2 as SQIVND (reference sequence). The length of the CDR3 is 16 residues. The CDR3 reads CASSTSARSSYNEQFF. Written as DNA, the CDR3 is TGTGCCAGTAGCACTAGCGCCAGGAGCTCCTACAATGAGCAGTTCTTC. The full variable domain, completed using reference TRBV19 and TRBJ2-1, is DGGITQSPKYLFRKEGQNVTLSCEQNLNHDAMYWYRQDPGQGLRLIYYSQIVNDFQKGDIAEGYSVSREKKESFPLTVTSAQKNPTAFYLCASSTSARSSYNEQFFGPGTRLTVL.

V usage is TRBV24-1 and J usage is TRBJ2-1; no firm D call. The germline V gene encodes CDR1 KGHDR and CDR2 SFDVKD. V shed 3 bases and J shed 5 bases, with 13 bases lying between them. CDR3 length: 15 residues. This CDR3 reads CATSDISRPNNEQFF. The CDR3 nucleotides read TGTGCCACCAGTGATATATCACGGCCCAACAATGAGCAGTTCTTC.

In its sample, this clonotype was seen many times. One end of the junction fails to match germline, which may point to a read error. This chain links TRBV15 with TRBJ1-1; the D gene is possibly TRBD1 (5 bases). CDR1 and CDR2 from the germline V gene are LNHNV and YYDKDF (reference sequence). The CDR3 has 12 residues. The CDR3 spells CATSKGEQKGNF. CDR3 coding DNA: TGTGCCACCAGCAAAGGAGAACAGAAGGGGAATTTT.

This clonotype occurred a few times. The chain links TRBV6-2 or TRBV6-3 to TRBJ1-2; D perhaps matches TRBD1 (5 bases). Germline V gene data show CDR1 as MNHEY and CDR2 as SVGEGT. The CDR3 spans 16 residues. V lost 8 bases to trimming and J lost 8 bases, with 27 bases between them. CDR3 DNA: TGTGCCAGCCCCTCATCTGGGGGGGTCCCTCCCTCCGGCTACACCTTC. Translating gives CASPSSGGVPPSGYTF.

Only a few counts were recorded for this clonotype. The rearrangement joins TRBV28 to TRBJ2-7; either TRBD1 or TRBD2 may supply D (5 bases each). CDR1 MDHEN and CDR2 SYDVKM come from the germline V gene. V shed 10 bases and J shed 3 bases, with 16 bases lying between them. CDR3 size: 13 residues. This chain's CDR3 is CATLVRDHYEQYF. CDR3 sequence (DNA): TGTGCCACCCTGGTGAGGGACCACTACGAGCAGTACTTC.

This clonotype showed up just a few times. The chain employs TRBV27 and TRBJ1-2; D call uncertain. The V gene's germline CDR1 is MNHEY and CDR2 SMNVEV (reference sequence). With 5 bases removed from V and 3 bases from J, the gap between germline ends came to 22 bases. The CDR3 consists of 17 residues. CDR3 in amino acids: CASSPLFPGAQDYGYTF. CDR3 sequence (DNA): TGTGCCAGCAGTCCCCTTTTCCCGGGAGCCCAAGACTATGGCTACACCTTC.

The J gene is TRBJ2-1, the V gene TRBV10-3; 10 nucleotides align to TRBD2. The length of the CDR3 is 14 residues. The germline CDR1 and CDR2 sequences are ENHRY and SYGVKD. V dropped 8 bases and J dropped 5; count of bases not matched to a gene: 6. This CDR3 is CAIAGTSADNEQFF. For the CDR3, the DNA is TGTGCCATCGCCGGGACTAGCGCCGACAATGAGCAGTTCTTC.

This clonotype occurred many times. Relative to the germline gene, one junction end is altered; a read error may explain this. J is TRBJ2-1 and V is TRBV20-1; a weak D match, TRBD2 (6 bases). Germline V CDR1 and CDR2: DFQATT, SNEGSKA (reference sequence). The CDR3 is 14 amino acids. The CDR3: CSASGGSETRGSSF. The CDR3 nucleotides are TGCAGTGCTAGTGGTGGGTCTGAGACACGGGGGAGTTCCTTC.

This clonotype appeared many times. This sequence joins TRBV6-5 and TRBJ2-4; 7 positions agree with TRBD2. V lost 8 bases to trimming and J lost 9 bases; unmatched junction nucleotides: 7. The germline V gene encodes CDR1 MNHEY and CDR2 SVGAGI. This CDR3 comprises 12 residues. The CDR3 nucleotides are TGTGCCAGCGGGCGGGAGTCCGGCATTCAGTACTTC. Protein sequence: CASGRESGIQYF.

The sample holds many counts of this clonotype. The chain combines TRBV7-9 with TRBJ1-2; no reliable D call. V was clipped by 1 base and J by 4 bases, with 7 bases between them. CDR3 length equals 13 residues. CDR1 and CDR2 from the germline V gene are SEHNR and FQNEAQ (reference sequence). This chain's CDR3 is CASSLEQFYGYTF. The DNA for the CDR3 is TGTGCCAGCAGCTTAGAACAGTTCTATGGCTACACCTTC.

This clonotype was counted at least ten times. This chain links TRBV7-2 with TRBJ2-2; D uncertain. The CDR3 is 14 residues long. The V end lost 5 bases, the J end lost 3 bases, and 10 bases lay between the germline ends. Germline assignment: CDR1 SGHTA and CDR2 FQGNSA. The CDR3 DNA reads as TGTGCCAGCAGCCCAAGACTCTACACCGGGGAGCTGTTTTTT. It codes for CASSPRLYTGELFF.

A note on this clonotype: A much larger clone is a single base away; this may be a read error. J is TRBJ2-3 and V is TRBV28, with D unresolved. This CDR3 spans 17 amino acids. Germline V gene sequence: CDR1 MDHEN, CDR2 SYDVKM. In DNA, the CDR3 is TGTGCCAACAGTCACACCCCACCTGCGGACCCCACAGATACGCAGTATTTT. Amino acids: CANSHTPPADPTDTQYF.

The chain carries TRBV5-5 and TRBJ2-1; possibly TRBD2 for D (6 bases). The CDR3 is 14 residues long. V was clipped by 4 bases and J by 10 bases, with 18 bases between them. Germline loops: CDR1 SGHKS, CDR2 YYEKEE (reference sequence). The CDR3 region is CASSRAPTSTEQFF. The CDR3 DNA is TGTGCCAGCAGCCGAGCGCCGACTAGTACGGAGCAGTTCTTC.

This clonotype has a count of ten or more. V usage is TRBV20-1 and J usage is TRBJ2-7; 7 nucleotides agree with TRBD2. The germline V gene encodes CDR1 DFQATT and CDR2 SNEGSKA (reference sequence). V was pared by 5 bases and J by 0 bases, with 7 bases of the junction left unmatched. This CDR3 is built from 14 residues. The CDR3 spells CSAPVRGDSYEQYF. The CDR3 region has the DNA TGCAGTGCTCCCGTTCGGGGGGACTCCTACGAGCAGTACTTC.

The table lists this clonotype with a few counts. The gene calls are TRBV6-1 and TRBJ2-7, with 8 bases fitting TRBD1. Trimming removed 1 base from V and 3 bases from J; junction bases left unmatched: 5. The CDR3 runs 15 residues. CDR1 is MNHNS and CDR2 is SASEGT in the germline V gene. The CDR3 sequence: CASSEGPGGVYEQYF. The DNA of the CDR3 is TGTGCCAGCAGTGAAGGCCCAGGGGGCGTCTACGAGCAGTACTTC.

This clonotype was recorded many times. The V gene is TRBV6-1, the J gene TRBJ2-1; D unclear. V was pared by 1 base and J by 0 bases, with 7 bases between. This CDR3 is built from 15 residues. Germline CDR1 is MNHNS and CDR2 is SASEGT. CDR3 in DNA: TGTGCCAGCAGTGAAGTAGCTAGCTCCTACAATGAGCAGTTCTTC. This translates into CASSEVASSYNEQFF.

This clonotype appeared many times. The chain recombines TRBV7-9 with TRBJ2-7, with 8 nucleotides matching TRBD2. The CDR3 has 13 amino acids. CDR1 and CDR2 (germline): SEHNR, FQNEAQ (reference sequence). The J segment lost 1 base and the V segment lost 8 bases, leaving 4 bases of the junction unmatched. CDR3 in DNA: TGTGCCAGCTCGGGACTAGTTTCCTACGAGCAGTACTTC. As protein: CASSGLVSYEQYF. Together with reference TRBV7-9 and TRBJ2-7, the CDR3 gives the full variable domain: DTGVSQNPRHKITKRGQNVTFRCDPISEHNRLYWYRQTLGQGPEFLTYFQNEAQLEKSRLLSDRFSAERPKGSFSTLEIQRTEQGDSAMYLCASSGLVSYEQYFGPGTRLTVT.

The rearrangement joins TRBV9 to TRBJ1-2; TRBD1 might be the D (6 bases). The CDR3 length is 14 residues. CDR1 SGDLS and CDR2 YYNGEE come from the germline V gene. Trimming stripped 5 bases from V and 7 bases from J, with 18 bases between. The chain's CDR3 is CASRLDSLMGGYTF. CDR3 in DNA: TGTGCCAGCAGGTTGGACAGCCTGATGGGTGGCTACACCTTC.

This clonotype has at least ten counts. This chain links TRBV6-6 with TRBJ2-7; perhaps TRBD1 as D (6 bases). CDR3 size: 16 residues. Trimming shortened V by 2 bases and J by 4 bases, and 18 bases separated the two germline ends. The germline V gene encodes CDR1 MNHNY and CDR2 SVGAGI (reference sequence). CDR3 loop: CASSYGVQGSVYEQYF. The CDR3 region has the DNA TGTGCCAGCAGTTACGGCGTTCAGGGGTCCGTTTACGAGCAGTACTTC.